Listed here are 8 T cell receptor beta chains from one sample, sequenced in a study of blood T cell repertoires in COVID-19. Data came from immunoSEQ multiplex PCR; TCRdb stores just in-frame clones and leaves some out. The sample holds approximately 75,000 clones, roughly 70% seen once. Sequencing was performed on peripheral blood. The receptors stem from a human donor with acute or convalescent COVID-19. The donor label of this sample is uncertain.

The gene calls are TRBV11-2 and TRBJ2-1; 7 bases align to TRBD2. J was trimmed by 0 bases and V by 3 bases; bases with no gene match: 5. The CDR3 is made up of 16 amino acids. In germline, CDR1 is SGHAT, CDR2 FQNNGV. The CDR3 is CASSLRAGSSYNEQFF. The CDR3 DNA is TGTGCCAGCAGCTTGAGAGCGGGGAGCTCCTACAATGAGCAGTTCTTC.

This clone was found once. The chain couples TRBV6-5 to TRBJ1-1; 7 nucleotides align to TRBD1. V trimming: 3 bases; J trimming: 1 base; junction bases outside the gene matches: 2. Germline CDR1 MNHEY, CDR2 SVGAGI. CDR3 size: 14 residues. CDR3: CASSYGDRNTEAFF. CDR3 coding DNA: TGTGCCAGCAGTTATGGGGACAGGAACACTGAAGCTTTCTTT.

This chain links TRBV18 with TRBJ1-2; 8 nucleotides agree with TRBD1. CDR3 length: 13 amino acids. The J segment lost 8 bases and the V segment lost 2 bases, leaving 4 bases of the junction unmatched. Germline V CDR1 and CDR2: KGHSH, LQKENI. The CDR3 is CASSPDRGHGYTF. The CDR3 nucleotides read TGTGCCAGCTCACCAGACAGGGGTCACGGCTACACCTTC. Full variable domain (outside the CDR3, taken from reference TRBV18 and TRBJ1-2): NAGVMQNPRHLVRRRGQEARLRCSPMKGHSHVYWYRQLPEEGLKFMVYLQKENIIDESGMPKERFSAEFPKEGPSILRIQQVVRGDSAAYFCASSPDRGHGYTFGSGTRLTVV.

The genes are TRBV6-5 and TRBJ2-5; TRBD2 aligns across 7 bases. In germline, CDR1 is MNHEY, CDR2 SVGAGI. The CDR3 spans 16 residues. The trim removed 0 bases at V and 2 bases at J, leaving 6 bases unmatched. In DNA form, the CDR3 reads TGTGCCAGCAGTTACTCTTCCGCTAGCGGACAAGAGACCCAGTACTTC. Residues: CASSYSSASGQETQYF.

V gene TRBV18 combines with J gene TRBJ1-5; D unresolved. The CDR3 is 17 residues long. Germline-derived CDR1 and CDR2 are KGHSH and LQKENI. The V end was cut by 2 bases, the J end by 3 bases, with 17 bases between. In nucleotides, the CDR3 is TGTGCCAGCTCACCAACGAGGGCGGATGGTAACAATCAGCCCCAGCATTTT. The encoded protein is CASSPTRADGNNQPQHF.

The V and J genes are TRBV5-1 and TRBJ2-6; no clear D. Germline loops: CDR1 SGHRS, CDR2 YFSETQ. V gave up 2 bases and J gave up 0 bases, with 6 bases separating them. This CDR3 contains 15 residues. The CDR3 sequence is CASSLPSSGANVLTF. Here the CDR3 DNA reads TGCGCCAGCAGCTTACCTAGCTCTGGGGCCAACGTCCTGACTTTC.

Of note for this clone: This CDR3 is also generated by other DNA sequences in the sample. V and J are TRBV5-1 and TRBJ2-3, with a weak D call TRBD2 (5 bases). The V gene lost 0 bases and the J gene lost 2 bases, with 10 bases spanning the gap. There are 15 residues in the CDR3. CDR1 is SGHRS and CDR2 is YFSETQ in the germline V gene. This CDR3 reads CASSLDGNPTDTQYF. The CDR3 region has the DNA TGCGCCAGCAGCTTGGACGGGAACCCCACAGATACGCAGTATTTT.

J is TRBJ2-1 and V is TRBV5-4, with 10 positions matching TRBD2. Germline assignment: CDR1 SGHNT and CDR2 YYREEE (reference sequence). Trimming at V came to 4 bases and at J to 3 bases, leaving 7 bases not matched to a gene. This CDR3 region has 16 residues. The CDR3 nucleotides read TGTGCCAGCAGCACGGGCGGGACTAGCGTCTACAATGAGCAGTTCTTC. It codes for CASSTGGTSVYNEQFF.